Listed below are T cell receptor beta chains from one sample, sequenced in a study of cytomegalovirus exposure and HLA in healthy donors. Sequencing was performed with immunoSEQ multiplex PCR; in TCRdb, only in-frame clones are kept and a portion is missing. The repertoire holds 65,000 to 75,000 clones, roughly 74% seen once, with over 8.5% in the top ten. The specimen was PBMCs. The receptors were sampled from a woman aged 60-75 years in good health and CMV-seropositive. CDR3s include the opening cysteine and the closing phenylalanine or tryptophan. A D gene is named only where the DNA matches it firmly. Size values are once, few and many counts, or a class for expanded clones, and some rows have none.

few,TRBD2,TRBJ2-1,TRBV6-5,CASSYAGLGGRNEQFF,TGTGCCAGCAGTTACGCGGGACTAGGGGGTCGCAATGAGCAGTTCTTC
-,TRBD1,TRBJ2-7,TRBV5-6,CASSRLGTDSYEQYF,TGTGCCAGCAGCCGTTTGGGGACAGATTCCTACGAGCAGTACTTC
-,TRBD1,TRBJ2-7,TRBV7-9,CASSATGQATYEQYF,TGTGCCAGCAGCGCAACCGGACAGGCGACCTACGAGCAGTACTTC
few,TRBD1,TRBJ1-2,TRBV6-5,CASRNGQGSGYTF,TGTGCCAGCAGGAACGGACAGGGTTCTGGCTACACCTTC
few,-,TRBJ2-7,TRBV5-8,CASSLEGVGVNEQYF,TGTGCCAGCAGCTTGGAGGGGGTAGGGGTCAACGAGCAGTACTTC
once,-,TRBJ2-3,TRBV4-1,CASSQFRGGHTDTQYF,TGCGCCAGCAGCCAATTCCGCGGGGGACACACAGATACGCAGTATTTT
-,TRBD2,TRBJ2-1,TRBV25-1,CASGAGLANEQFF,TGTGCCAGCGGTGCAGGACTAGCAAATGAGCAGTTCTTC
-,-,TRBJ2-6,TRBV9,CASSHSRSGANVLTF,TGTGCCAGCAGCCATTCCAGATCTGGGGCCAACGTCCTGACTTTC
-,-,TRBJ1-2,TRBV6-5,CASSYLGTTPNYGYTF,TGTGCCAGCAGCTACCTCGGGACAACTCCTAACTATGGCTACACCTTC
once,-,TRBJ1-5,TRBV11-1,CASSSLHRAGQPQHF,TGTGCCAGCAGCTCCCTGCACAGGGCTGGGCAGCCCCAGCATTTT
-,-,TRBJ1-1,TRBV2,CASSISSTEAFF,TGTGCCAGCAGTATCTCGAGCACTGAAGCTTTCTTT
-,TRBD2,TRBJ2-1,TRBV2,CASLSGRGYNEQFF,TGTGCCAGCCTTAGCGGGAGGGGGTACAATGAGCAGTTCTTC
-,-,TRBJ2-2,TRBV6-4,CASSSGTNTGELFF,TGTGCCAGCAGCTCAGGGACGAACACCGGGGAGCTGTTTTTT
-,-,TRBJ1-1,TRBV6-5,CASSISLGVPEAFF,TGTGCCAGCAGTATTAGTTTAGGGGTCCCTGAAGCTTTCTTT
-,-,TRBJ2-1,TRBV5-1,CASTLDGYNEQFF,TGCGCCAGCACCCTCGACGGGTACAATGAGCAGTTCTTC
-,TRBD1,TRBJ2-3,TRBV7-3,CASSLTSGTAGTTQYF,TGTGCCAGCAGCTTAACATCTGGGACAGCTGGGACTACGCAGTATTTT
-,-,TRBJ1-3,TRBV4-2,CASSQDRENTIYF,TGTGCCAGCAGCCAAGACAGGGAAAACACCATATATTTT
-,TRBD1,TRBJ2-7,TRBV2,CASRTPGQGPYEQYF,TGTGCCAGCAGGACTCCGGGACAGGGCCCCTACGAGCAGTACTTC
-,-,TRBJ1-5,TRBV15,CATSRDRLAINQPQHF,TGTGCCACCAGCAGAGATCGTCTAGCTATCAATCAGCCCCAGCATTTT
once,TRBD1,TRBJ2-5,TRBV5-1,CASSAWTGERETQYF,TGCGCCAGCAGCGCGTGGACAGGGGAGAGGGAGACCCAGTACTTC
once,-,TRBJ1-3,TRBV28,CASTGPGGRSYGNTIYF,TGTGCCAGCACCGGACCCGGGGGGCGCAGTTATGGAAACACCATATATTTT
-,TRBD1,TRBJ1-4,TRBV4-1,CASSQVQGGTNEKLFF,TGCGCCAGCAGCCAAGTGCAAGGGGGCACTAATGAAAAACTGTTTTTT
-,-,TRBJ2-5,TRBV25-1,CASSEFAGYGTQYF,TGTGCCAGCAGTGAATTCGCAGGGTACGGGACCCAGTACTTC
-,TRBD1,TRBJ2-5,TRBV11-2,CASSNDRGRAETQYF,TGTGCCAGCAGCAACGACAGGGGGCGCGCGGAGACCCAGTACTTC
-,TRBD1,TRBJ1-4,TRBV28,CASRTDRGQSEKLFF,TGTGCCAGCAGAACGGACAGGGGGCAGAGTGAAAAACTGTTTTTT
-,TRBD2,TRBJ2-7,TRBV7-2,CASSLVGGLGDYEQYF,TGTGCCAGCAGCTTAGTAGGGGGACTAGGAGACTACGAGCAGTACTTC
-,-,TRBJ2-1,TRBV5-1,CASSLESGTYNEQFF,TGCGCCAGCAGCTTGGAGTCAGGGACCTACAATGAGCAGTTCTTC